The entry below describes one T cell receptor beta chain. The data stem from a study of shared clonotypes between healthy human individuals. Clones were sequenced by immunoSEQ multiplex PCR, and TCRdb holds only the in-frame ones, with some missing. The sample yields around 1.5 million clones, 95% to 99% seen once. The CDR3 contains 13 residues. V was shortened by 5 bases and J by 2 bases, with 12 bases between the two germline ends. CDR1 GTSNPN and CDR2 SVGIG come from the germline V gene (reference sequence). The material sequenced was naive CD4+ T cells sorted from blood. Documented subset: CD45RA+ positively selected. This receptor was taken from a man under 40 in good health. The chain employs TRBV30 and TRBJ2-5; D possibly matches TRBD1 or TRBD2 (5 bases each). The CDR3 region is CAWEGPSQETQYF. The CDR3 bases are TGTGCCTGGGAGGGACCCTCACAAGAGACCCAGTACTTC.